A selection of T cell receptor beta chains follows, all from one sample in a study of spatial heterogeneity in lung cancer. From the 5' RACE reads, TCRdb called clonotypes with MiXCR, one entry per CDR3 protein. The sample has about 28,000 distinct CDR3 sequences, roughly 7.4% seen once. The source material was lung tumor tissue, sampled at surgery. These receptor sequences come from a male donor with early-stage non-small cell lung cancer. The CDR3 runs from the conserved cysteine through the conserved F or W. A D gene is named only where the DNA matches it firmly. Size values are once, few and many counts, or a class for expanded clones, and some rows have none.

V gene	J gene	clone size	D gene	CDR3 DNA	CDR3 protein
TRBV6-6	TRBJ2-7	many	TRBD1	TGTGCCAGCAGTTACCCTGGACAGGAGCCGTACTTC	CASSYPGQEPYF
TRBV5-1	TRBJ2-3	.	.	TGCGCCAGCAGCTTTGACGGTACCACAGATACGCAGTATTTT	CASSFDGTTDTQYF
TRBV7-2	TRBJ2-1	few	.	TGTGCCAGCAGCTTAGCGGGGGTTTTCAATGAGCAGTTCTTC	CASSLAGVFNEQFF
TRBV6-1	TRBJ1-4	many	.	TGTGCCAGCAGTGCCACGGGGGCCCCTAATGAAAAACTGTTTTTT	CASSATGAPNEKLFF
TRBV28	TRBJ1-1	many	TRBD1	TGTGCCAGCAGTTTCCGACAGGGGGGAAACACTGAAGCTTTCTTT	CASSFRQGGNTEAFF
TRBV6-6	TRBJ2-5	.	TRBD1	TGTGCCAGCAAGGGCAGGGGGCGCGAAGAGACCCAGTACTTC	CASKGRGREETQYF
TRBV29-1	TRBJ2-1	many	.	TGCAGCGCGTTATCGGCCCTAGCCTACAATGAGCAGTTCTTC	CSALSALAYNEQFF
TRBV5-1	TRBJ2-1	many	TRBD2	TGCGCCAGCAGCTTGGCGGCTAGCGGCTCCTACAATGAGCAGTTCTTC	CASSLAASGSYNEQFF
TRBV12-3/TRBV12-4	TRBJ1-6	many	.	TGTGCCAGCAGCCACAGGGAAGGGAGGTCACCCCTCCACTTT	CASSHREGRSPLHF
TRBV7-2	TRBJ1-2	.	.	TGTGCCAGCACCAAATCCCAGGGCCCCTATGGCTACACCTTC	CASTKSQGPYGYTF
TRBV9	TRBJ1-5	many	.	TGTGCCAGCAGCGTAGACGGGGGTGGACAGCCCCAGCATTTT	CASSVDGGGQPQHF
TRBV4-2	TRBJ1-1	many	.	TGTGCCAGCACCCTAGGTGTTTCGAACACTGAAGCTTTCTTT	CASTLGVSNTEAFF
TRBV29-1	TRBJ2-2	many	.	TGCAGCGCGAGGGGGACAACACCAACCGGGGAGCTGTTTTTT	CSARGTTPTGELFF
TRBV7-8	TRBJ1-5	few	.	TGTGCCAGCAGCTTAAATCCTTATCAGCCCCAGCATTTT	CASSLNPYQPQHF
TRBV4-2	TRBJ1-1	many	.	TGTGCCAGCAGCCAGGGGGGAGGGGAGGGCACTGAAGCTTTCTTT	CASSQGGGEGTEAFF
TRBV6-5	TRBJ2-4	many	.	TGTGCCAGCAAAGGGGGGACCAAAAACATTCAGTACTTC	CASKGGTKNIQYF
TRBV5-1	TRBJ2-6	few	.	TGCGCCAGCAGCGTACAGAGCTCTGGGGCCAACGTCCTGACTTTC	CASSVQSSGANVLTF
TRBV5-6	TRBJ2-5	.	TRBD2	TGTGCCAGCAGCCTCCCGTACGGCGGGGGGCGGGAAGAGACCCAGTACTTC	CASSLPYGGGREETQYF
TRBV20-1	TRBJ1-1	.	.	TGCAGTGCTACCATCCTTGTTGGGGGCACTGAAGCTTTCTTT	CSATILVGGTEAFF
TRBV5-6	TRBJ2-2	.	.	TGTGCCACTCAGGGACCCAACACCGGGGAGCTGTTTTTT	CATQGPNTGELFF
TRBV3-1	TRBJ1-2	few	.	TGTGCCAGCAGCCAAGTCTGGGCGGGGACCGATGGCTACACCTTC	CASSQVWAGTDGYTF
TRBV6-6	TRBJ2-7	few	.	TGTGCCAGCAGTAATCAACCCGGGACGGTATTGAACTTC	CASSNQPGTVLNF
TRBV3-1	TRBJ1-5	.	TRBD1	TGTGCCAGCAGCCCGACAGGGGGAAGACCCCAGCATTTT	CASSPTGGRPQHF
TRBV12-3/TRBV12-4	TRBJ1-2	many	.	TGTGCCAGCAGTTTAGTGTGGCAGGATGGGGGCTACACCTTC	CASSLVWQDGGYTF
TRBV4-3	TRBJ2-3	many	.	TGCGCCAGCAGCCAAGGGGGCGGGGCCACAGATACGCAGTATTTT	CASSQGGGATDTQYF
TRBV7-9	TRBJ1-5	many	.	TGTGCCAGCAGTTTTGGACCTGATCAGCCCCAGCATTTT	CASSFGPDQPQHF
TRBV20-1	TRBJ2-7	.	.	TGCAGTGCTAGAATGCTCTACGAGCAGTACTTC	CSARMLYEQYF
TRBV28	TRBJ2-7	.	TRBD1	TGTGCCAGCCCGGACAGGCAGACCTACGAGCAGTACTTC	CASPDRQTYEQYF
TRBV29-1	TRBJ1-3	many	.	TGCAGCGTTTTGTCTGCAGCTGGAAACACCATATATTTT	CSVLSAAGNTIYF
TRBV6-6	TRBJ1-4	many	TRBD1	TGTGCCAGCATCCGGGGACAGGGGAATGAAAAACTGTTTTTT	CASIRGQGNEKLFF
TRBV28	TRBJ1-1	many	.	TGTGCCAGCAGTTGGGGGAACACTGAAGCTTTCTTT	CASSWGNTEAFF
TRBV9	TRBJ1-6	many	TRBD1	TGTGCCAGCAGCGTGCACAGGGGTGATAATTCACCCCTCCACTTT	CASSVHRGDNSPLHF
TRBV7-8	TRBJ2-7	many	.	TGTGCCAGCAGCTTAGATACTGGGGGTCCTGTCGAGCAGTACTTC	CASSLDTGGPVEQYF
TRBV4-2	TRBJ2-3	.	TRBD2	TGTGCCAGCAGCCCCTACTTGGCTAGCGGGGGGATTAGCACAGATACGCAGTATTTT	CASSPYLASGGISTDTQYF
TRBV18	TRBJ2-1	many	TRBD1	TGTGCCAGCTCAGACCGGGACAGGGGGCCCAATGAGCAGTTCTTC	CASSDRDRGPNEQFF
TRBV5-4	TRBJ2-2	many	.	TGTGCCAGCAGCAGAAAGGACAGCCGGAACACCGGGGAGCTGTTTTTT	CASSRKDSRNTGELFF
TRBV12-3/TRBV12-4	TRBJ2-3	.	TRBD2	TGTGCCAGCAGTTCCGGAGTCAGCGGGGGGGTGACAGATACGCAGTATTTT	CASSSGVSGGVTDTQYF
TRBV7-9	TRBJ1-4	many	.	TGTGCCAGCAACAGGGTTGCAACTAATGAAAAACTGTTTTTT	CASNRVATNEKLFF
TRBV7-9	TRBJ1-5	many	.	TGTGCCAGCAGCCGAGGGGATGCCAATCAGCCCCAGCATTTT	CASSRGDANQPQHF
TRBV14	TRBJ1-5	many	TRBD1	TGTGCCAGCAGCCAAGGTAGAGATCCGGACAGGGTAGCGGTCCAGCCCCAGCATTTT	CASSQGRDPDRVAVQPQHF
TRBV28	TRBJ2-7	many	TRBD1	TGTGCCAGCAGTTTAAGGACAGGGAGAGGGGGCGAGCAGTACTTC	CASSLRTGRGGEQYF
TRBV7-2	TRBJ2-5	many	.	TGTGCCAGCAGCTCCGGACAGAACCTAGAGACCCAGTACTTC	CASSSGQNLETQYF
TRBV20-1	TRBJ2-2	few	TRBD2	TGCAGTGCCTGGACTAGCGGGGCGCTCCTGAGAACCGGGGAGCTGTTTTTT	CSAWTSGALLRTGELFF
TRBV6-2/TRBV6-3	TRBJ1-2	many	.	TGTGCCAGCAGTTCGGGGAGGGGGATGAACTATGGCTACACCTTC	CASSSGRGMNYGYTF
TRBV11-2	TRBJ2-2	many	.	TGTGCCAGCAGCCACCGGACTTTTACCACCGGGGAGCTGTTTTTT	CASSHRTFTTGELFF
TRBV5-1	TRBJ2-5	many	.	TGCGCCAGCAGCTTGGACAGAGGGTACCAAGAGACCCAGTACTTC	CASSLDRGYQETQYF
TRBV2	TRBJ2-2	many	.	TGTGCCAGCAGACAGACGAACACCGGGGAGCTGTTTTTT	CASRQTNTGELFF
TRBV30	TRBJ2-3	few	.	TGTGCCTGGAGTTTCACAGCAGATACGCAGTATTTT	CAWSFTADTQYF
TRBV20-1	TRBJ2-1	many	TRBD1	TGCAGTGCAACCACCCCGACAGGGTACAATGAGCAGTTCTTC	CSATTPTGYNEQFF
TRBV7-6	TRBJ2-3	many	.	TGTGCCAGCAGCCCCGGAGGGGCCGATGTAGATACGCAGTATTTT	CASSPGGADVDTQYF
TRBV6-2/TRBV6-3	TRBJ1-5	few	.	TGTGCCAGCAGTAACGATTACCAGTATAGCAATCAGCCCCAGCATTTT	CASSNDYQYSNQPQHF
TRBV5-1	TRBJ2-5	many	TRBD2	TGCGCCAGCACCGACATGACTAGCTCGGAGACCCAGTACTTC	CASTDMTSSETQYF
TRBV12-3/TRBV12-4	TRBJ2-5	many	.	TGTGCCATCACACGTGGGCTAGTCCACCAAGAGACCCAGTACTTC	CAITRGLVHQETQYF
TRBV14	TRBJ2-7	many	TRBD1	TGTGCCAGCAGCCATTGGGACAGGGGGTACGAGCAGTACTTC	CASSHWDRGYEQYF